The rows below give T cell receptor beta chains drawn from one sample of a study of T-cell reconstitution after alpha-beta-depleted transplantation in children. Each CDR3 protein gets one entry after TCRdb re-called the PCR reads with MiXCR. Altogether around 700,000 distinct CDR3 sequences are present, less than 15% being singletons, with the ten largest covering about 0.79%. Specimen: PBMCs, collected before TCRalphabeta/CD19-depleted stem cell transplant. The receptors were sampled from a girl aged 2 to 10 with congenital amegakaryocytic thrombocytopenia, due to receive a stem cell transplant. Both conserved end residues are part of each CDR3. D genes are given only for firm matches. Rows give clone size only sometimes, using once, few, many, or a class for an expanded clone.

TRBJ2-5,-,TRBD2,TRBV6-1,TGTGCCAGCAGTCATCGGACTAGTTCAGAGACCCAGTACTTC,CASSHRTSSETQYF
TRBJ1-4,many,TRBD1,TRBV7-8,TGTGCCAGCAGCGGTGGGGGGAAAGGGGGCGAAAAACTGTTTTTT,CASSGGGKGGEKLFF
TRBJ1-1,-,-,TRBV18,TGTGCCAGCTGTCAGGACACCTTGAACACTGAAGCTTTCTTT,CASCQDTLNTEAFF
TRBJ2-3,many,-,TRBV5-1,TGCGCCAGCAGCTTGCAGTCCGCCCCCTCAGATACGCAGTATTTT,CASSLQSAPSDTQYF
TRBJ2-7,few,TRBD1,TRBV5-1,TGCGCCAGCAGCCCGGGACAGGGACAGTTCTCCTACGAGCAGTACTTC,CASSPGQGQFSYEQYF
TRBJ2-1,many,TRBD2,TRBV27,TGTGCCAGCAGTGCGGGACTAGCGGGGATATACAATGAGCAGTTCTTC,CASSAGLAGIYNEQFF
TRBJ2-7,-,-,TRBV2,TGTGCCAGCAAGAGGTCAGTATCCTCCTACGAGCAGTACTTC,CASKRSVSSYEQYF
TRBJ1-2,many,TRBD1,TRBV29-1,TGCAGCGTTCCGAACCTGGGACAGGCTTTCTATGGCTACACCTTC,CSVPNLGQAFYGYTF
TRBJ1-5,many,-,TRBV12-3/TRBV12-4,TGTGCCAGCAGCTCTAATAATCAGCCCCAGCATTTT,CASSSNNQPQHF
TRBJ2-5,many,-,TRBV7-8,TGTGCCAGCAGCTTTAGCGGTCCCCCAAGGGGGACCCAGTACTTC,CASSFSGPPRGTQYF
TRBJ2-7,-,-,TRBV5-6,TGTGCCAGCAGCTTGTATGGCGACAGGGAGGATTGGGAGCAGTACTTC,CASSLYGDREDWEQYF
TRBJ2-3,-,-,TRBV7-9,TGTGCCAGCAGCTTAAATCGGGTAGACACAGATACGCAGTATTTT,CASSLNRVDTDTQYF
TRBJ2-1,-,TRBD2,TRBV4-1,TGCGCCAGCAGCCCGATCGGACTAGCGGGCTTGAGCTCCTACAATGAGCAGTTCTTC,CASSPIGLAGLSSYNEQFF
TRBJ2-7,-,-,TRBV20-1,TGCAGTGCCACCCTTCCTAACACTAGGGAGCAGTACTTC,CSATLPNTREQYF
TRBJ2-1,-,TRBD2,TRBV4-1,TGCGCCAGCAGCGGACTAGCGGGAGATGGCAATGAGCAGTTCTTC,CASSGLAGDGNEQFF
TRBJ2-1,many,-,TRBV29-1,TGCAGCGTGGGGTTTTTAGATGAGCAGTTCTTC,CSVGFLDEQFF
TRBJ2-7,many,-,TRBV5-1,TGCGCCAGCAGCTTGAATTGGGGTACGGATCCCTACGAGCAGTACTTC,CASSLNWGTDPYEQYF
TRBJ2-3,many,-,TRBV28,TGTGCCAGCAGTGCACGGGGGCCTCCGCCCACAGATACGCAGTATTTT,CASSARGPPPTDTQYF
TRBJ2-3,-,-,TRBV12-3/TRBV12-4,TGTGCCAGCAGTCCCATGATGGATACGCAGTATTTT,CASSPMMDTQYF
TRBJ1-1,many,-,TRBV7-8,TGTGCCAGCAGCATGGAGAACATGAACACTGAAGCTTTCTTT,CASSMENMNTEAFF
TRBJ2-7,many,-,TRBV6-1,TGTGCCAGCAGTCGGGACTCCGCCAACGAGCAGTACTTC,CASSRDSANEQYF
TRBJ2-7,many,TRBD1,TRBV29-1,TGCAGCGTTGTGGGGACAGGGGAAACCTACGAGCAGTACTTC,CSVVGTGETYEQYF
TRBJ1-3,-,TRBD1,TRBV5-1,TGCGCCAGCAGCTGGACAGGGACTGGAAACACCATATATTTT,CASSWTGTGNTIYF
TRBJ2-1,many,-,TRBV12-3/TRBV12-4,TGTGCCAGCAGCCTTTCTAGGTTCGACAATGAGCAGTTCTTC,CASSLSRFDNEQFF
TRBJ2-7,many,-,TRBV28,TGTGCCAGCAGTCCCCTAGGGGGTTACGAGCAGTACTTC,CASSPLGGYEQYF
TRBJ1-4,-,TRBD1,TRBV6-5,TGTGCCAGCAGTTTCGGGACAGCTACAACTAATGAAAAACTGTTTTTT,CASSFGTATTNEKLFF
TRBJ1-5,-,-,TRBV20-1,TGCAGTGCTACCCTTTGGGGGGACAATCAGCCCCAGCATTTT,CSATLWGDNQPQHF
TRBJ1-2,many,-,TRBV29-1,TGCAGCGTCCCGGCCCAAACAGGGTTTGACTATGGCTACACCTTC,CSVPAQTGFDYGYTF
TRBJ1-1,few,TRBD1,TRBV10-3,TGTGCCATCAGCTTGGGACAGGTGAACACTGAAGCTTTCTTT,CAISLGQVNTEAFF
TRBJ1-2,many,TRBD1,TRBV20-1,TGCAGTGCTAGACAGTTGGGACAGGGGTATGGCTACACCTTC,CSARQLGQGYGYTF
TRBJ2-6,many,-,TRBV4-1,TGCGCCAGCAGCCAAGTGTGGCAGGGTGCGGGGGCCAACGTCCTGACTTTC,CASSQVWQGAGANVLTF
TRBJ2-4,few,TRBD1,TRBV11-1,TGTGCCAGCAGCTCCCCCGGGGTCAGGGGACAGGGCCAAAACATTCAGTACTTC,CASSSPGVRGQGQNIQYF
TRBJ2-5,-,-,TRBV20-1,TGCAGTTCTACCAAGACCGGGCGGATTCAAGAGACCCAGTACTTC,CSSTKTGRIQETQYF
TRBJ1-2,few,-,TRBV7-9,TGTGCCAGCAGCAACGACCACAGGGTGGATGGCTACACCTTC,CASSNDHRVDGYTF
TRBJ2-1,many,-,TRBV12-3/TRBV12-4,TGTGCCAGCAGTTCCCTCGGGGACGCCTCCAATGAGCAGTTCTTC,CASSSLGDASNEQFF
TRBJ1-5,few,-,TRBV27,TGTGCCAGCAGTTCCCTTGCGGGGCAGCCCCAGCATTTT,CASSSLAGQPQHF
TRBJ2-3,-,TRBD2,TRBV20-1,TGCAGTGCTAGGGTCGTAACTAGCGGGTACCCAGATACGCAGTATTTT,CSARVVTSGYPDTQYF
TRBJ2-7,many,-,TRBV6-6,TGTGCCAGCAACGAGGGCAGCTCCTACGAGCAGTACTTC,CASNEGSSYEQYF
TRBJ1-1,few,-,TRBV7-3,TGTGCCAGCAGCTTAAGTCCGGGGGCGGTGACTGAAGCTTTCTTT,CASSLSPGAVTEAFF
TRBJ2-7,many,TRBD1,TRBV7-2,TGTGCCAGCAGCTTAGGAGGGACAGGGATATACGAGCAGTACTTC,CASSLGGTGIYEQYF
TRBJ2-7,many,TRBD1,TRBV5-1,TGCGCCAGCAGCTTCATTTTAGGGGGCCGGCCGGGCTCCTACGAGCAGTACTTC,CASSFILGGRPGSYEQYF
TRBJ2-5,few,-,TRBV10-3,TGTGCCATCAGGAGGGGGGAACTCCAAGAGACCCAGTACTTC,CAIRRGELQETQYF
TRBJ2-1,-,-,TRBV5-1,TGCGCCAGCAGGGGTCGGCGAACCGGGGCTGAGCAGTTCTTC,CASRGRRTGAEQFF
TRBJ2-7,-,-,TRBV10-2,TGCGCCAGTATTTTCACAGCGTCGAGCTCCTACGAGCAGTACTTC,CASIFTASSSYEQYF
TRBJ2-1,many,-,TRBV3-1,TGTGCCAGCCGGGACTCAATCTACAATGAGCAGTTCTTC,CASRDSIYNEQFF
TRBJ2-7,many,-,TRBV20-1,TGCAGTGCTAGAACACAGGGCGCCTACGAGCAGTACTTC,CSARTQGAYEQYF
TRBJ2-5,few,-,TRBV6-5,TGTGCCAGCAGTTCAAGTTACCCGATACTCTTGTCCGAAGAGACCCAGTACTTC,CASSSSYPILLSEETQYF
TRBJ1-2,-,-,TRBV5-1,TGCGCCAGCAGCTTGTTTAACAGGGTCGGTGGCTACACCTTC,CASSLFNRVGGYTF
TRBJ1-5,few,-,TRBV3-1,TGTGCCAGCAGCCAAGATTGGCTCGGAGTTGGGCCCCAGCATTTT,CASSQDWLGVGPQHF